This T cell receptor beta chain stems from a study of blood T cell repertoires in COVID-19. Study details: The origin of the acute and convalescent COVID-19 samples was the United States, Italy and Spain. In each case, the material was cDNA or gDNA derived from T cells, B-cell-depleted T cells, or PBMCs.

Authors' methods: Researchers report that nucleated cell counts were estimated from reference gene primer amplification. Here immunoSEQ multiplex PCR was the method, and the copy in TCRdb shows in-frame clones only, minus some. V and J calls and clone size follow that table, whereas D and trimming were derived from the DNA. Of 140,000 to 150,000 clones in the sample, 80% to 90% were seen once. V gave up 1 base and J gave up 5 bases, with 10 bases separating them. This CDR3 is 14 amino acids long. Looked up from germline, CDR1 is KGHDR and CDR2 is SFDVKD. The J gene is TRBJ2-5, the V gene TRBV24-1, with D possibly being TRBD2 (5 bases). This TCR derives from a woman between 50 and 59 years old with acute or convalescent COVID-19. The sequenced sample consisted of peripheral blood. Here the CDR3 DNA reads TGTGCCACCAGTGATTTCGGACTCGGCGAGACCCAGTACTTC. Translated: CATSDFGLGETQYF.